The clone carrying this TCR beta chain was counted a few times. Its antigen is unidentified. One junction end disagrees with the germline gene, perhaps due to a read error. TCRdb ran MiXCR on the reads and lists one entry per CDR3 protein. The sample lists some 220,000 distinct CDR3 sequences; about 38% were seen once. Germline lookup yields CDR1 SEHNR and CDR2 FQNEAQ (reference sequence). The CDR3 has 13 residues. This sample is drawn from a study of T cell repertoires in cytomegalovirus infection. Across the whole study: Public TCR beta signatures were indicative of both CMV infection and a matching HLA type.

Overall study findings and caveats: Clonotypes of TCR beta that were HLA-C-restricted and CMV-specific dominated the ex vivo response.

This TCR was recovered from a human donor in good health (CMV status not recorded). Some clones in this sample may be carry-over from other donors' samples. The sample here was CD8+ T cells from cultured PBMCs, taken from culture after CMV antigen stimulation. This chain connects TRBV7-9 to TRBJ2-1; D is uncertain. The CDR3 spells CASSLDPSRLLNF. The CDR3 bases are TGTGCCAGCAGCTTAGATCCCTCGAGGCTCCTAAACTTC.